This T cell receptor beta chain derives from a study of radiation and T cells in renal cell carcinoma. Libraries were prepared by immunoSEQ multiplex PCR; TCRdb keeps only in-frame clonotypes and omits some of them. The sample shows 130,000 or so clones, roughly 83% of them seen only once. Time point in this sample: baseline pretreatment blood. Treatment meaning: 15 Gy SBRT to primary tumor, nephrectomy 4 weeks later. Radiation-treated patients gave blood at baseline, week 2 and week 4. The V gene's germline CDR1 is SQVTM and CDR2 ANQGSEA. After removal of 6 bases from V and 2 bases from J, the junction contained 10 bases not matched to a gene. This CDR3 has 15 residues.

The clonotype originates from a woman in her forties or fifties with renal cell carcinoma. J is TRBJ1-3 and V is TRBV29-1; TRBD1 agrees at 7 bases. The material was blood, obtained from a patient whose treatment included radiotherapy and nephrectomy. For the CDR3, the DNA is TGCAGCGTAACCCTAATGACAGGGACTGGAAACACCATATATTTT. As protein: CSVTLMTGTGNTIYF.